This TCR beta chain was sequenced in a study of blood T cell repertoires in COVID-19. Study background: From T cells, B-cell-depleted T cells, or PBMCs came the material, which was cDNA or gDNA.

Original processing methods: Nucleated cell counts were estimated from reference gene primer amplification. Profiling relied on immunoSEQ multiplex PCR, and the TCRdb table lists in-frame clones only, not all of them. The D gene and trimming were derived from the DNA, and the V and J assignments and clone size from that table. The repertoire has 150,000 to 200,000 clones, around 81% of them found once; the top ten carry roughly 12%. Enrollment of patients from Seattle took place during active infection, with longitudinal follow-up. Germline CDR1 is SGHTA and CDR2 is FQGTGA. V lost 5 bases to trimming and J lost 4 bases; unmatched junction nucleotides: 10. The CDR3 is 16 residues long.

The receptor's source is a woman aged 80 or older with COVID-19, enrolled during active disease. The chain recombines TRBV7-3 with TRBJ2-3, with 9 positions matching TRBD2. Material: peripheral blood. CDR3 sequence: CASSPRGGGAPDTQYF. Written as DNA, the CDR3 is TGTGCCAGCAGCCCAAGGGGCGGGGGGGCCCCAGATACGCAGTATTTT.